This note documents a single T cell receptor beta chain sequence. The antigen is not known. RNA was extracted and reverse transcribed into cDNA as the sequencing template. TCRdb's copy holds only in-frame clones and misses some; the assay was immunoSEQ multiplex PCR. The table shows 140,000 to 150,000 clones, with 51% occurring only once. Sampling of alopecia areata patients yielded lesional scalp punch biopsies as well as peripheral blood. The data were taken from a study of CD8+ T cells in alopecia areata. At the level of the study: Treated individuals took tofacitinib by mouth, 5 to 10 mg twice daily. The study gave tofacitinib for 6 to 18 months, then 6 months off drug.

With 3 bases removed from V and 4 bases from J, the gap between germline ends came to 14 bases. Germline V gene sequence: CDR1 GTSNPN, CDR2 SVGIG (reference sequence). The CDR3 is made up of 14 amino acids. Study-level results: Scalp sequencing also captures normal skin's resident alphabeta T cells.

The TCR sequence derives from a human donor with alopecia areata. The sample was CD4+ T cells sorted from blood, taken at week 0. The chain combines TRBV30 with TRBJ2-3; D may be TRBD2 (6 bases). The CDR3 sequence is CAWRGRGGADTQYF. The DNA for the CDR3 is TGTGCCTGGAGGGGTCGGGGAGGTGCAGATACGCAGTATTTT.